This T cell receptor (beta chain) is from a study of Ad26.COV2.S vaccination and SARS-CoV-2 variants. On the study more broadly: Ad26.COV2.S shots went into the muscle once or twice, 56 days apart.

The repertoire was sequenced with immunoSEQ multiplex PCR; TCRdb's copy has only in-frame clones and lacks some. The sample carries more than 300,000 clones, about 85% recorded once. CDR3 size: 13 residues. The V gene's germline CDR1 is LGHDT and CDR2 YNNKEL (reference sequence). V was clipped by 0 bases and J by 5 bases, with 5 bases between them. As to this clone: Its antigen is unknown.

The treatment was: 15 to 20 received Ad26.COV2.S at low or high dose, single or two shots; 5 received placebo; per-sample allocation not given. Specimen acquisition occurred on day 63 following the initial vaccine or placebo injection. Participants' vaccine, an Ad26 vector, delivered Wuhan-strain SARS-CoV-2 spike. Regarding the study as a whole: Total T cell responses, in the TCR breadth and depth analyses, may have been underestimated. Greater spike-specific TCR breadth was seen in vaccine recipients than in placebo recipients.

Sequencing was performed on peripheral blood, taken in a trial of Ad26.COV2.S vaccine versus placebo. The chain combines TRBV3-1 (or the pseudogene TRBV3-2) with TRBJ1-5; D not certain. This receptor was identified in a person between 18 and 59 years old who received the Ad26.COV2.S COVID-19 vaccine or a placebo. The CDR3 nucleotides are TGTGCCAGCAGCCAAGATTCCCATCAGCCCCAGCATTTT. It yields the protein CASSQDSHQPQHF.